These 8 T cell receptor beta chains were sequenced from one sample in a study of cytomegalovirus exposure and HLA in healthy donors. Method: immunoSEQ multiplex PCR; TCRdb's copy keeps in-frame clones and lacks some. The repertoire holds about 150,000 clones, with about 86% as singletons. Sequences were obtained from PBMCs. The receptors shown here come from a human donor in good health.

The chain joins TRBV6-6 to TRBJ2-1; 7 bases align to TRBD1. This CDR3 has 13 amino acids. The ends lost 8 bases at V and 7 bases at J; junction bases unmatched: 8. Germline-derived CDR1 and CDR2 are MNHNY and SVGAGI (reference sequence). The DNA for the CDR3 is TGTGCCAGCCTTACCACGACAGGGAATGAGCAGTTCTTC. Its protein is CASLTTTGNEQFF.

The genes are TRBV9 and TRBJ2-7; no reliable D call. Trimming left V 0 bases short and J 2 bases short, with 9 bases between. Germline V CDR1 and CDR2: SGDLS, YYNGEE. The CDR3 is 14 amino acids. The CDR3 DNA sequence: TGTGCCAGCAGCGTAGGGATACAGACCTACGAGCAGTACTTC. Translated: CASSVGIQTYEQYF.

The genes are TRBV19 and TRBJ2-1; maybe TRBD1 (6 bases). The germline V gene encodes CDR1 LNHDA and CDR2 SQIVND (reference sequence). V shed 4 bases and J shed 0 bases, with 7 bases lying between them. This CDR3 contains 14 residues. Written as DNA, the CDR3 is TGTGCCAGTAGTAGAGGGGGCTCCTACAATGAGCAGTTCTTC. Encoded protein: CASSRGGSYNEQFF.

The chain is built from TRBV7-2 and TRBJ1-5; 9 bases are a match to TRBD1. Germline CDR1 SGHTA, CDR2 FQGNSA. The CDR3 loop spans 16 amino acids. V lost 3 bases and J lost 8; bases outside the gene matches: 11. In nucleotides, the CDR3 is TGTGCCAGCAGCTTTTTTTTCGGGACAGGGAGGGAGCCCCAGCATTTT. Translation: CASSFFFGTGREPQHF.

This clone was counted between two and nine times. The J gene is TRBJ2-1, the V gene TRBV7-9, with D tentatively TRBD2 (6 bases). The CDR3 has 14 amino acids. Germline V gene lookup returns CDR1 SEHNR and CDR2 FQNEAQ (reference sequence). V was shortened by 5 bases and J by 6 bases, with 14 bases between the two germline ends. The CDR3 loop reads CASSPRGEVNEQFF. The CDR3 nucleotides read TGTGCCAGCAGCCCTCGTGGGGAGGTCAATGAGCAGTTCTTC. Full variable domain (remainder filled in from reference TRBV7-9 and TRBJ2-1): DTGVSQNPRHKITKRGQNVTFRCDPISEHNRLYWYRQTLGQGPEFLTYFQNEAQLEKSRLLSDRFSAERPKGSFSTLEIQRTEQGDSAMYLCASSPRGEVNEQFFGPGTRLTVL.

V and J are TRBV27 and TRBJ2-4; the match to TRBD2 covers 7 bases. V dropped 6 bases and J dropped 8; count of bases not matched to a gene: 10. The CDR3 contains 14 residues. The germline gives CDR1 MNHEY, CDR2 SMNVEV (reference sequence). CDR3 nucleotides: TGTGCCAGCAGGCCTGCGGGAGTCTACCACATTCAGTACTTC. This translates into CASRPAGVYHIQYF.

Written as DNA, the CDR3 is TGTGCCAGCAGTGAAGCGGGTGCTCTGGGAAACACCATATATTTT. This gives the protein CASSEAGALGNTIYF. The V gene is TRBV25-1, the J gene TRBJ1-3, with unresolved D. V dropped 2 bases and J dropped 4 bases, with 12 bases sitting between them. The CDR3 is 15 residues long. CDR1 is MGHDK, CDR2 SYGVNS, per germline. Together with reference TRBV25-1 and TRBJ1-3, the CDR3 gives the full variable domain: EADIYQTPRYLVIGTGKKITLECSQTMGHDKMYWYQQDPGMELHLIHYSYGVNSTEKGDLSSESTVSRIRTEHFPLTLESARPSHTSQYLCASSEAGALGNTIYFGEGSWLTVV.

This clone has only one observation. The J gene is TRBJ2-1, the V gene TRBV27; D uncertain. V lost 3 bases, J lost 9 bases, and 12 bases lay in between. The germline gives CDR1 MNHEY, CDR2 SMNVEV (reference sequence). CDR3 size: 13 residues. The chain's CDR3 is CASSFNEATEQFF. Written as DNA, the CDR3 is TGTGCCAGCAGTTTTAATGAGGCTACTGAGCAGTTCTTC.